This T cell receptor beta chain was captured by sequencing in a study of blood T cell repertoires in COVID-19. Study-level background: PBMCs, B-cell-depleted T cells, or T cells provided the cDNA or gDNA that made up the material.

The germline V gene has CDR1 SGHDT and CDR2 YYEEEE. The CDR3 is made up of 15 amino acids. V shed 2 bases and J shed 1 base, with 7 bases lying between them. Per the original methods: Nucleated cell counts were estimated from reference gene primer amplification. Sequenced by immunoSEQ multiplex PCR; TCRdb stores in-frame clones only, minus some. V, J and clone size are taken as reported in that table, and D and trimming were inferred from the DNA itself. The sample holds around 140,000 clones, about 86% seen once. This chain links TRBV5-6 with TRBJ2-6; D may be TRBD1 (5 bases). Sequenced input: peripheral blood. The source of this sequence is a woman in her fifties or sixties with acute or convalescent COVID-19. The CDR3 reads CASSLRGSGANVLTF. The DNA for the CDR3 is TGTGCCAGCAGCTTAAGGGGTTCTGGGGCCAACGTCCTGACTTTC.